This T cell receptor (beta chain) was recorded in a study of resident and recirculating memory T cells in vitiligo. Study context: Whole samples, not sorted cells, were homogenized and used for genomic DNA extraction.

The method was immunoSEQ multiplex PCR; TCRdb's version includes in-frame clones alone and lacks a portion of them. The data contain more than 65,000 clones, about 89% of them singletons. No patient showed confetti depigmentation, a clinical sign of active disease. Anyone treated within the previous three months was excluded. The CDR3 spans 22 residues. Trimming stripped 7 bases from V and 0 bases from J, with 37 bases between. From germline, CDR1 is SQVTM and CDR2 ANQGSEA. What was sequenced was blood. This chain uses TRBV29-1 with TRBJ2-1; weak D call: TRBD2 (7 bases). This sequence was found in a male donor with vitiligo. CDR3 sequence: CSAAGSDQGIRRGGASYNEQFF. In nucleotides, the CDR3 is TGCAGCGCCGCCGGTTCTGATCAGGGAATTCGTAGGGGGGGGGCCTCCTACAATGAGCAGTTCTTC.